This T cell receptor (beta chain) is from a study of cytomegalovirus exposure and HLA in healthy donors (dated by TCRdb to 2016 to 2017). Study-wide context: In an earlier analysis of about 560 of the donors, 276 Gb of sequence data and approximately 120 million unique TCR beta sequences from 150 million to 200 million T cells were reported. Around 300 gigabases of sequencing data and approximately 85 million unique TCR sequences were included in an early release covering roughly 600 HLA-typed donors. Of the 300 to 450 genotyped donors, roughly 85% fell in the genetic ancestry cluster associated with self-reported Caucasian donors. The aim of the study was to test whether cataloging public T cell receptors could identify signatures of past pathogen exposure. The T cell repertoires of 666 subjects were profiled by immunosequencing and related to cytomegalovirus serostatus. A separate validation cohort of approximately 130 different subjects was used in addition to the 666-subject first cohort. High-throughput TCR immunosequencing, statistical association of individual TCRs with disease status, and machine learning were combined to predict cytomegalovirus infection status. In a later analysis, previously published TCR beta repertoires from roughly 710 donors were re-analyzed and high-resolution HLA genotyping was added so that TCR occurrence patterns could be studied. Rather than drawing on any new phenotypic data, the later analysis identified candidate immune exposures from TCR beta sequences and the way those sequences occurred across donors. An earlier analysis of approximately 640 of the donors applied high-throughput TCR beta sequencing to assess whether each TCR beta V gene segment acted as functional or pseudogenic. Donor age, sex, ethnicity and CMV serostatus were collected together with the repertoire data. A later genetic analysis used genome-wide SNP genotypes for about 55% of the 666 donors, treating that subset as a discovery cohort. All discovery cohort repertoires had been generated using a single sequencing platform. HLA typing included class I and class II loci at four-digit resolution. Typing coverage differed by locus: A, B, C, DRB1 and DQB1 were typed in roughly 629-630 donors, DQA1 in about 560, DPA1 in roughly 590, and DPB1 in just under 480. Because of strong linkage in the cohort, roughly five DR-DQ haplotypes were treated as single units for association and clustering. Among some 400 genotyped donors of the cohort, an average of around 250,000 unique TCR beta nucleotide sequences was sequenced per donor, of which about 18% were non-productive. General study outcomes and caveats: A further reported finding was that TCR beta sequences accurately predicted the HLA-A and HLA-B alleles for most subjects in the first cohort. The authors suggested that the approach could potentially be generalized to other disease states and immunological phenotypes. Because HLA typing was unavailable for some donors at each locus, only the typed subset was used in association tests. V-gene and J-gene trimming of TCR beta chains was associated with a missense DCLRE1C variant in a later genetic analysis, and the association was replicated in an independent cohort. For the cohort, immune exposure information was limited to CMV serostatus. In a later analysis, HLA-associated TCR beta chains were found to be more clonally expanded and to have lower generation probabilities than equally common non-associated chains. The sequencing pipeline was judged likely to have produced a cluster of highly shared sequence variants as a technical artifact. Across donors, most TCR sequences were observed very rarely, whereas some public TCRs were present in many individuals. According to a later genetic analysis, donors in an Asian-associated ancestry cluster had fewer N-insertions in productive TCRs than the roughly 700-donor mean. Sequencing depth was assumed to be roughly uniform across donors in the presence/absence analyses, though that assumption may not hold. In both the original and validation cohorts, the classifier was reported to diagnose cytomegalovirus status with high specificity and sensitivity. An earlier analysis of 587 of the donors showed that most TCR beta V segments appeared in productive rearrangements either about 90% or about 30% of the time, which broadly matched IMGT annotations. At a false discovery rate of 0.05, a later analysis linked roughly 17,000 TCR beta sequences to specific HLA alleles. A later analysis found that TCR association rates varied across HLA loci, with DRB1 alleles showing the most associated TCRs and HLA-C alleles the fewest. Several of the top co-occurrence clusters appeared to be linked to parvovirus B19, influenza, CMV and Epstein-Barr virus, according to a later analysis. Strong co-occurrence of HLA alleles, especially DR and DQ, made assigning TCR associations to individual alleles difficult. About 15 rarely observed V segments, including chromosome 9 orphons, were excluded from the earlier analysis of several hundred of the donors because counts were too low. Three of the identified cytomegalovirus-associated TCR beta chains were confirmed in vitro to be specific for cytomegalovirus antigens. In the study, approximately 160 TCR beta chains were listed as associated with cytomegalovirus. In a later analysis, most CMV-associated TCR beta chains were found to appear HLA-restricted, with HLA associations seemingly driven largely by CMV exposure. Correlated functional status among segregating V segments might be attributable to linkage disequilibrium, but an unknown experimental factor could not be ruled out. In this cohort, only TCR beta chains were sequenced, and detectable features were limited by the absence of alpha or paired-chain data. Some IMGT-functional V segments, including TRBV6-2 and TRBV6-3, could not be told apart with the 87-base-pair reads, so those segments were excluded.

CDR1 MRHNA and CDR2 SNTAGT were looked up in the germline V gene. Counted from cysteine to phenylalanine, this CDR3 has 13 amino acids. The DNA shown is the 39-base CDR3, in frame from base 1. The trim is 4 bases for V and 1 base for J, with a gap of 7 bases between the germline ends. Libraries were made using the immunoSEQ multiplex PCR assay. For the multiplex PCR, a mixture combining 60 forward primers for TCR Vbeta segments and 13 reverse primers for TCR Jbeta segments was used. A multiplex PCR assay on genomic DNA amplified the CDR3 region of rearranged TCR beta genes. On the Illumina HiSeq System, the amplified TCR beta libraries were sequenced as 87-base-pair reads. The paper's data handling went like this. A later analysis counted around 72 million unique TCR beta chains across the approximately 700 repertoires, and some 11 million of these chains were shared by at least two donors. To remove PCR and sequencing errors, raw reads were error-corrected and collapsed into unique sequences using a nearest-neighbor algorithm that merged closely related sequences. To assign V, D and J gene segments, CDR3 sequences were aligned to IMGT reference sequences. Each retained sequence needed at least a six-nucleotide match to both a V gene segment and a J gene segment. Rearrangements were classified as productive when the CDR3 lacked stop codons and remained in frame with V and J, and all other rearrangements were classified as non-productive. CDR3 was defined according to IMGT convention as the region running from the second conserved V-encoded cysteine to the conserved J-encoded phenylalanine. In an earlier analysis of around 570 of the donors, sequences lacking an unambiguous match to a single V gene segment were excluded. In an earlier analysis of 587 of the donors, V segments were called functional above 56.7% productive rearrangements and were called segregating when the between-donor standard deviation exceeded 5%. A statistical classification framework was developed to diagnose cytomegalovirus status using the catalog of TCR beta chain sequences. In a later analysis, TCR nucleotide sequences were compared against IMGT/GENE-DB human TR gene sequences so that V and J genes could be assigned. The TCRdist pipeline was used in a later analysis to assign CDR3 sequences and most-parsimonious VDJ recombination scenarios. In a later analysis, each TCR beta chain was defined by its CDR3 amino acid sequence together with its V-gene family, and reads lacking a unique V-gene family were excluded. A later analysis removed 550 to 700 highly shared, low-generation-probability nucleotide sequences to deal with suspected cross-contamination and a sequencing artifact. For each public chain, a later analysis derived a clonal expansion index from normalized ranks of inferred template counts within each repertoire. A later analysis computed generation probabilities with a VDJ recombination model fitted to out-of-frame rearrangements, and checked the results against IGoR. In a later analysis, hypergeometric tests were used to score TCR-TCR, TCR-HLA and TCR-CMV co-occurrence, with a repertoire-size bias correction applied to TCR pairs. In a later analysis, false discovery rates were estimated by permuting HLA or CMV assignments 20 times. In a later analysis, co-occurring TCRs were grouped with DBSCAN, and TCRdist sequence similarity was added when clustering was performed within HLA-allele-positive subsets. Repertoires with fewer than 30,000 or more than 120,000 public chains were left out of co-occurrence clustering, as were about 5 repertoires with anomalous nucleotide sharing. This immuneACCESS table, as held by TCRdb, lists in-frame sequences with V and J called but not all clones. Of the missing ones, under half trace to an unresolved V gene in checked studies; the others have no known cause. D and trimming were read from the DNA, whereas the V and J calls and clone size are those reported in that table. This sample lists 130,000 or so clones; roughly 86% were detected once. Of the sample, roughly 0.5% falls within the top ten clones.

This clone came up once. Its binding antigen is unknown. No clone much larger than this one lies a single base away; base qualities are absent. The cohort consisted of 670 or so healthy bone marrow donors. All cohort members were sampled while nominally healthy, although unrecorded immune exposures were likely present. The donor tested CMV seronegative and was one of the 352 seronegative cohort members. A peripheral blood sample was collected from each donor, and TCR beta sequencing was performed on peripheral blood mononuclear cells. The Qiagen DNeasy Blood Extraction Kit was used to extract genomic DNA from the blood cell samples.

Sequencing was done on a sample of PBMCs. This chain is built from TRBV6-4 and TRBJ1-1; the D gene is possibly TRBD1, with 5 bases matching. The origin of this receptor is a woman in her 40s in good health and CMV-seronegative. The CDR3 is CASSVDRNTEAFF. The DNA sequence reads TGTGCCAGCAGTGTTGACAGGAACACTGAAGCTTTCTTT.